This T cell receptor (beta chain) was obtained from a study of cytomegalovirus exposure and HLA in healthy donors. Overall study results and limits: When a later analysis compared HLA-associated TCR beta chains with equally common others, the HLA-associated chains turned out to be more clonally expanded and to have lower generation probabilities. Prior analysis indicated that the majority of TCR beta V segments exhibited productivity approximately 87% or approximately 30% of the time. A missense DCLRE1C variant was associated with V- and J-gene trimming of TCR beta chains in a later analysis, and an independent cohort replicated the association.

13 Jbeta primers and 60 Vbeta primers were used for the PCR. Assay: immunoSEQ multiplex PCR; the TCRdb copy retains only in-frame clones and omits some. The sample includes about 180,000 clones, approximately 72% of them seen just once. As for this clone: What it binds is not known.

Per the germline V gene, CDR1 is LGHNA and CDR2 is YSLEER. J lost 7 bases, V lost 0 bases, and 6 bases had no gene match. The CDR3 is made up of 15 amino acids. No CMV serostatus was recorded for this donor. Sequenced: PBMCs. This receptor was obtained from a human donor in good health. The V call is TRBV4-3, the J call TRBJ2-1; 7 nucleotides agree with TRBD2. The CDR3 DNA reads as TGCGCCAGCAGCCAAGATTATGACGGGGGGAATGAGCAGTTCTTC. Translating gives CASSQDYDGGNEQFF.